This T cell receptor (beta chain) was obtained from a study of regulatory T cells in long-lasting Graves disease. Study-level information: By definition, persistent Graves' disease involved antithyroid drugs for over 5 years alongside positive TSH receptor antibodies.

Germline values: CDR1 SGDLS, CDR2 YYNGEE. This CDR3 contains 13 residues. The ends were cut back, 0 bases at V and 1 base at J, with 5 bases in the middle. Arm-PCR of CDR3 regions with iRepertoire HTBI primers generated TCR beta libraries. In the authors' methods: The samples yielded roughly 60 TRBV and more than eleven TRBJ segments. TCRdb re-analysed the multiplex PCR reads in MiXCR, keeping a single row per CDR3 protein. The V and J calls, along with clone size, are taken from TCRdb and not from the paper's own processing. The table has about half a million distinct CDR3 sequences, approximately 22% seen once. This clonotype was found a few times. Time point in this sample: persistent/refractory GD, antithyroid drugs over 5 years with positive TRAb. PBMC RNA was the source of the TCR library.

This clonotype was obtained from a female donor with Graves disease. V gene TRBV9 combines with J gene TRBJ2-7, with D unresolved. This sample comprised peripheral blood mononuclear cells (PBMCs), obtained when the disease was refractory, from a patient treated with antithyroid drugs. CDR3 loop: CASSVVESYEQYF. In nucleotides, the CDR3 is TGTGCCAGCAGCGTAGTAGAGTCCTACGAGCAGTACTTC.